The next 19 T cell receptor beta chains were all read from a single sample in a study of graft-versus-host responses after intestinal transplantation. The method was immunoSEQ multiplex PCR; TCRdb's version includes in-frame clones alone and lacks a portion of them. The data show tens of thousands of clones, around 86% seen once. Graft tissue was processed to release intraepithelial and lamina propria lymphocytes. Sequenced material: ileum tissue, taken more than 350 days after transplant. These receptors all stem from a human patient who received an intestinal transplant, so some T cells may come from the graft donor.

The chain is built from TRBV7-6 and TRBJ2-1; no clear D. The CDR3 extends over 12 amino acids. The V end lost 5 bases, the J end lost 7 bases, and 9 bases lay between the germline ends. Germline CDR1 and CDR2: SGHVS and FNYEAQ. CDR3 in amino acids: CASSPIANEQFF. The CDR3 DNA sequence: TGTGCCAGCAGCCCCATAGCAAATGAGCAGTTCTTC.

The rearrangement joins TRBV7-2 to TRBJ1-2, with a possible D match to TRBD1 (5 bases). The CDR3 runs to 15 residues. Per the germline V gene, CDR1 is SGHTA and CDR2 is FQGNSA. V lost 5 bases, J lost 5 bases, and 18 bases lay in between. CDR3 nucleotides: TGTGCCAGCAGCCCACAGGCCTCGCCGGCTTATGGCTACACCTTC. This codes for CASSPQASPAYGYTF.

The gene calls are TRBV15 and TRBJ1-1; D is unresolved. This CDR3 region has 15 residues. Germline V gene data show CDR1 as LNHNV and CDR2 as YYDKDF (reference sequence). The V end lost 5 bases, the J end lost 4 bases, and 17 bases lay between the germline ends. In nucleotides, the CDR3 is TGTGCCACCAGCTTAACGTACGGGAGTGGCACTGAAGCTTTCTTT. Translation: CATSLTYGSGTEAFF.

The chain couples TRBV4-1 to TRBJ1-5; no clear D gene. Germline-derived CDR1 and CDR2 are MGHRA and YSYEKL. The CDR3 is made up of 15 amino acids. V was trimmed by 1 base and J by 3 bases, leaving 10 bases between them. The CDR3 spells CASSQADNSNQPQHF. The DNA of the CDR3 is TGCGCCAGCAGCCAAGCAGACAACTCCAATCAGCCCCAGCATTTT.

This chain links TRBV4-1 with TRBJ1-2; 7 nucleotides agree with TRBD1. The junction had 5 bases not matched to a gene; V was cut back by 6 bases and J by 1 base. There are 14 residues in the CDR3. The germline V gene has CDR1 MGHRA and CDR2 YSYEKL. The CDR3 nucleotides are TGCGCCAGCAGTTCAACAGGGGTTAACTATGGCTACACCTTC. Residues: CASSSTGVNYGYTF.

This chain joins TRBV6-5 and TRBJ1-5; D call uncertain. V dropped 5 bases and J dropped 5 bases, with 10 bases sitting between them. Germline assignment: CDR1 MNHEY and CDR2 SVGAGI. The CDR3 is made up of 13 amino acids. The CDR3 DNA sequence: TGTGCCAGCAGTCCCGGGCCTTATCAGCCCCAGCATTTT. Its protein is CASSPGPYQPQHF.

The CDR3 spells CASSLDGTGELFF. CDR3 in DNA: TGTGCCAGCAGTTTGGATGGAACCGGGGAGCTGTTTTTT. The chain combines TRBV28 with TRBJ2-2; D is undetermined. Germline lookup yields CDR1 MDHEN and CDR2 SYDVKM. The germline V and J ends were trimmed by 3 bases and 5 bases, with 7 bases remaining between them. The CDR3 length is 13 residues.

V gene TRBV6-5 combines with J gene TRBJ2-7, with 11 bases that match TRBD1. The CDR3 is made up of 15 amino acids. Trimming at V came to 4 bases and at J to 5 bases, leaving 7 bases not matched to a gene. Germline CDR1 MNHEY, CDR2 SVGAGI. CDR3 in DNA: TGTGCCAGCAGTTTTGCCGGGGACAGGGGGGACGAGCAGTACTTC. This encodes CASSFAGDRGDEQYF.

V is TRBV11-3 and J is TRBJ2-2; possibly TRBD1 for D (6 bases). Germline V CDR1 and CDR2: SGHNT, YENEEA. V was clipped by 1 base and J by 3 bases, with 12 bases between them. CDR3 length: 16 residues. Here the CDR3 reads CASSLVSGADTGELFF. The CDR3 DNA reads TGTGCCAGCAGCTTAGTGTCAGGGGCGGACACCGGGGAGCTGTTTTTT.

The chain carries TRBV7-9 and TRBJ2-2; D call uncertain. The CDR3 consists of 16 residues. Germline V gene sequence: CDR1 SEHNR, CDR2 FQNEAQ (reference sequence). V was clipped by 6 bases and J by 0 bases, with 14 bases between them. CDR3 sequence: CASRGTALANTGELFF. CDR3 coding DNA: TGTGCCAGCAGGGGAACAGCCCTCGCGAACACCGGGGAGCTGTTTTTT.

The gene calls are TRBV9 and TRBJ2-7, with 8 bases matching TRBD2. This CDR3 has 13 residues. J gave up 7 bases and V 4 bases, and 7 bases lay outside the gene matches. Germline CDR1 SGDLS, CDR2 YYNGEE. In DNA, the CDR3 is TGTGCCAGCAGCCTTGCGGGGGGCTGGGAGCAGTACTTC. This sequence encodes CASSLAGGWEQYF. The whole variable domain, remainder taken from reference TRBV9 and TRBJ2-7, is DSGVTQTPKHLITATGQRVTLRCSPRSGDLSVYWYQQSLDQGLQFLIQYYNGEERAKGNILERFSAQQFPDLHSELNLSSLELGDSALYFCASSLAGGWEQYFGPGTRLTVT.

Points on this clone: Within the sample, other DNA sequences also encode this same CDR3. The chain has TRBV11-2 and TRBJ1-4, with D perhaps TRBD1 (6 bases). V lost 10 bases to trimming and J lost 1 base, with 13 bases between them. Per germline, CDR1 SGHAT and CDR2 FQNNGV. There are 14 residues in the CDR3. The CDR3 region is CATTGMGTNEKLFF. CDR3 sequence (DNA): TGTGCCACCACAGGGATGGGAACTAATGAAAAACTGTTTTTT.

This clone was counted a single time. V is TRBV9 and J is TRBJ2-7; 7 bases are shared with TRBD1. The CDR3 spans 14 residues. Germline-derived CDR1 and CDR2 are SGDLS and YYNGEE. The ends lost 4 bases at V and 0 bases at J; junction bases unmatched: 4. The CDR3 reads CASSSWDSSYEQYF. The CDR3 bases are TGTGCCAGCAGCTCCTGGGACAGCTCCTACGAGCAGTACTTC.

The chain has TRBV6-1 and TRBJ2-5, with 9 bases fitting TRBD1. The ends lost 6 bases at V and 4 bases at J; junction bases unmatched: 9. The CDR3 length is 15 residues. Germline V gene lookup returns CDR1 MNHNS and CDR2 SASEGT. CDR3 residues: CASSPSPGQGETQYF. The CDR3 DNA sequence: TGTGCCAGCAGCCCATCACCGGGACAGGGAGAGACCCAGTACTTC.

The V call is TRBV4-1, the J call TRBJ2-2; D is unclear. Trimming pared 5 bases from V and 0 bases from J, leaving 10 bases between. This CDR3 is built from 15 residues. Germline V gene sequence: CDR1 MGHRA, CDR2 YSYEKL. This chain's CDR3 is CASSGRIANTGELFF. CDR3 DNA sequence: TGCGCCAGCAGCGGGCGGATTGCGAACACCGGGGAGCTGTTTTTT.

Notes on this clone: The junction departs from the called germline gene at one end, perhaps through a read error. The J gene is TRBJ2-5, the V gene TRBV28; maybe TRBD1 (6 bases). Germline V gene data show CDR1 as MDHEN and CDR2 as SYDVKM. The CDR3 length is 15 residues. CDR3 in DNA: TGTGCCAGCAGTTCCCGAGAAAGGACAGAAGAGGCCCAGTACTTC. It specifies CASSSRERTEEAQYF.

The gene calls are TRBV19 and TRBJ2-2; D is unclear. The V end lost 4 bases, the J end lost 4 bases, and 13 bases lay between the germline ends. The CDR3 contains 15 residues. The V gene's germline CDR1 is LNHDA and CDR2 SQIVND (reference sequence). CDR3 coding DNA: TGTGCCAGTAGTACCTCCGGGTATCGCACCGGGGAGCTGTTTTTT. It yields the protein CASSTSGYRTGELFF.

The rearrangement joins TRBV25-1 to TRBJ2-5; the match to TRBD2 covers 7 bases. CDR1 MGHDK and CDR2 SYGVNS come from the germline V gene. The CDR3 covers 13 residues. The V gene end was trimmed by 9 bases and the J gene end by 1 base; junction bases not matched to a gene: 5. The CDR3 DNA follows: TGTGCCAGTAGAAGACTAGCCCAAGAGACCCAGTACTTC. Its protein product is CASRRLAQETQYF.

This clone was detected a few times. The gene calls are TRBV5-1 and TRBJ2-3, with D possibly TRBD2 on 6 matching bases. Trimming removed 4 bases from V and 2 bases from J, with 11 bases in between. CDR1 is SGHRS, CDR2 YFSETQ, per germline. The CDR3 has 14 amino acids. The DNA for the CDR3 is TGCGCCAGCAGCGGCGGAGGGGCCACAGATACGCAGTATTTT. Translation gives CASSGGGATDTQYF.